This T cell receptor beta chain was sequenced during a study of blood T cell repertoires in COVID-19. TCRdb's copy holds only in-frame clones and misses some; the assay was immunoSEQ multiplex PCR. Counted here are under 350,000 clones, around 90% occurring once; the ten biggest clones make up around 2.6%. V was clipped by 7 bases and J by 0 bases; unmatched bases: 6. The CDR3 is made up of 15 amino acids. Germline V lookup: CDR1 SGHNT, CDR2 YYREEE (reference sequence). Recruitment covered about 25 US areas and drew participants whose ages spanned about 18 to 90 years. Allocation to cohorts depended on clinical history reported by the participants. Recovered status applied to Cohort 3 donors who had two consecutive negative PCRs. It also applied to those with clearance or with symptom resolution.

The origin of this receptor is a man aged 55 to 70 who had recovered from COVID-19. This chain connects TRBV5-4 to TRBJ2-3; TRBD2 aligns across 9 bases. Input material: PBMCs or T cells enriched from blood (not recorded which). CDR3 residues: CASSKAGGSTDTQYF. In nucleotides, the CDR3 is TGTGCCAGCTCGAAGGCGGGGGGGAGCACAGATACGCAGTATTTT.